Here is one T cell receptor (beta chain) with its context. The data stem from a study of cytomegalovirus exposure and HLA in healthy donors. Per the germline V gene, CDR1 is SGDLS and CDR2 is YYNGEE. Trimming removed 0 bases at V and 0 bases at J, with 13 bases between. The CDR3 spans 17 residues. The data were produced by immunoSEQ multiplex PCR, yet TCRdb's version contains in-frame clones alone and is incomplete. This sample carries fewer than 150,000 clones, about 87% of them seen once, and the ten largest clones take 1.5% to 2%. This clonotype was obtained from a man between 18 and 35 years old in good health and CMV-seronegative. The chain uses TRBV9 and TRBJ1-3, with no clear D. The sequenced sample was PBMCs. The CDR3: CASSVGAPGSSGNTIYF. The CDR3 DNA is TGTGCCAGCAGCGTAGGAGCACCAGGAAGCTCTGGAAACACCATATATTTT. The full variable domain, with the rest looked up from reference TRBV9 and TRBJ1-3, is DSGVTQTPKHLITATGQRVTLRCSPRSGDLSVYWYQQSLDQGLQFLIQYYNGEERAKGNILERFSAQQFPDLHSELNLSSLELGDSALYFCASSVGAPGSSGNTIYFGEGSWLTVV.